The T cell receptor (beta chain) described here comes from a study of T cells after yellow fever vaccination. Whole-study context: Preparing low-cell-number fractions relied on SMART-Seq v4 Ultra Low Input.

Per the germline V gene, CDR1 is SGHRS and CDR2 is YFSETQ. The ends lost 0 bases at V and 2 bases at J; junction bases unmatched: 12. CDR3 length: 18 residues. UMIs were added to TCR cDNA along with a universal primer site when it was made by 5'RACE template switching. TCRdb fed the 5' RACE reads into MiXCR, producing one record per CDR3 protein. The table includes a few hundred thousand distinct CDR3 sequences, 5.5% to 8.5% detected once. This clonotype was picked up a small number of times. V is TRBV5-1 and J is TRBJ1-2; 8 bases are shared with TRBD1. Specimen: CD4+ T cells sorted from PBMCs, collected on the day of the yellow fever booster vaccination. The receptor was derived from a man in his thirties or forties who received the YFV17D yellow fever vaccine. For the CDR3, the DNA is TGCGCCAGCAGCTTGGGGGGCCCGGGACAGGCAACCAACTATGGCTACACCTTC. Translation gives CASSLGGPGQATNYGYTF. Full variable domain (missing parts from reference TRBV5-1 and TRBJ1-2): KAGVTQTPRYLIKTRGQQVTLSCSPISGHRSVSWYQQTPGQGLQFLFEYFSETQRNKGNFPGRFSGRQFSNSRSEMNVSTLELGDSALYLCASSLGGPGQATNYGYTFGSGTRLTVV.